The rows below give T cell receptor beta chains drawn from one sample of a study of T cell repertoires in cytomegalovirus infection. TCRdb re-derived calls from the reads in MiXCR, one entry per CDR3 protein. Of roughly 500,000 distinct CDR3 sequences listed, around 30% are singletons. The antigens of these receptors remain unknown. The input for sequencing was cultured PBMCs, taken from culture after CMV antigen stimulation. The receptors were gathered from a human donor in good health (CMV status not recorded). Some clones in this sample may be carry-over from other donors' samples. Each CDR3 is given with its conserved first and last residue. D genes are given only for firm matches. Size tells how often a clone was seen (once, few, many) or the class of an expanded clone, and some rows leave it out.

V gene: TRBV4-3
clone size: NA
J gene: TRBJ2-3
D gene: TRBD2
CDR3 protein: CASSQDSGGYTQYF
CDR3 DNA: TGCGCCAGCAGCCAAGATAGCGGGGGATATACGCAGTATTTT

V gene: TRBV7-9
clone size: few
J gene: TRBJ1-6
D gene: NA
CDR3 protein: CASRTVGGDNSPLHF
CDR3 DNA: TGTGCCAGCAGAACGGTAGGGGGAGATAATTCACCCCTCCACTTT

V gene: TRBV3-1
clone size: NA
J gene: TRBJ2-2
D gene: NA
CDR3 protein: CASSQVSIGTGELFF
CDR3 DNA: TGTGCCAGCAGCCAAGTGTCTATCGGGACCGGGGAGCTGTTTTTT

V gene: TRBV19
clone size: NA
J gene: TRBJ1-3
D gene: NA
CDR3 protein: CASISLSSGNTIYF
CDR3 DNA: TGTGCCAGTATAAGCTTAAGCTCTGGAAACACCATATATTTT

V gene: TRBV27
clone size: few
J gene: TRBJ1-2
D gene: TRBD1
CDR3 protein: CASSWTGLYGYTF
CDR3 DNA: TGTGCCAGCAGTTGGACAGGACTTTATGGCTACACCTTC

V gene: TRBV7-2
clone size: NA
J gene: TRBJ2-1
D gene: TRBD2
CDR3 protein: CVSSLGGLAVYNEQFF
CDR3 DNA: TGTGTCAGCAGCTTAGGGGGACTAGCGGTTTACAATGAGCAGTTCTTC

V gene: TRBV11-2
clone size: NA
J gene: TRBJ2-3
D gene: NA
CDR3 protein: CASSLDFTVIRDTQYF
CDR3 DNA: TGTGCCAGCAGCTTAGATTTCACGGTTATCAGGGATACGCAGTATTTT

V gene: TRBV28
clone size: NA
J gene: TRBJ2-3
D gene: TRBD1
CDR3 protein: CASSPWPGGGTDTQYF
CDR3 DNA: TGTGCCAGCAGCCCTTGGCCAGGGGGCGGCACAGATACGCAGTATTTT

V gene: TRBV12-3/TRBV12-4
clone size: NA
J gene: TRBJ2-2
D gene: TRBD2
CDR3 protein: CASTSAFGSGGTGELFF
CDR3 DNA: TGTGCCAGCACTTCCGCTTTTGGTAGCGGGGGCACCGGGGAGCTGTTTTTT

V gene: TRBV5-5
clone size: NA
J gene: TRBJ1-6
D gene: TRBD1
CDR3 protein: CASSFLFEQGHSPLHF
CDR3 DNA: TGTGCCAGCAGCTTTCTCTTCGAACAGGGGCACTCACCCCTCCACTTT

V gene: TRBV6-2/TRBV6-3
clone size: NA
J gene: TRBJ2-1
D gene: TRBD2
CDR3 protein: CASTGPLRLSGSSYNEQFF
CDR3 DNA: TGTGCCAGCACAGGCCCTTTACGACTCAGCGGGAGCTCCTACAATGAGCAGTTCTTC

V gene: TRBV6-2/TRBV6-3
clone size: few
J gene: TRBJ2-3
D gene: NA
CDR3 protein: CASSYSRERSTDTQYF
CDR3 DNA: TGTGCCAGCAGTTACTCCCGGGAGCGCAGCACAGATACGCAGTATTTT

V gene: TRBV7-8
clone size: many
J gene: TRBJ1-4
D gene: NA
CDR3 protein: CASSFTTNEKLFF
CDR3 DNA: TGTGCCAGCAGCTTTACAACTAATGAAAAACTGTTTTTT

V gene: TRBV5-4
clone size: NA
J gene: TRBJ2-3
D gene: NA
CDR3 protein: CASSSRLEADTQYF
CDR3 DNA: TGTGCCAGCAGCTCTCGACTAGAGGCAGATACGCAGTATTTT

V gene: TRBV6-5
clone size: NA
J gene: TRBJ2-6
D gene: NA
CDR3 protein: CASSYTRGGDGANVLTF
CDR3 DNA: TGTGCCAGCAGTTATACTAGGGGGGGCGATGGGGCCAACGTCCTGACTTTC

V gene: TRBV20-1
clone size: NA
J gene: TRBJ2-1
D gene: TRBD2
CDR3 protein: CSARSRLAEKSSYNEQFF
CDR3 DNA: TGCAGTGCCCGATCCCGGCTAGCGGAAAAAAGCTCCTACAATGAGCAGTTCTTC

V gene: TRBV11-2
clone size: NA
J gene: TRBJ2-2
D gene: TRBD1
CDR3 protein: CASSWRTGATGELFF
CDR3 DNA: TGTGCCAGCAGCTGGAGGACAGGGGCCACCGGGGAGCTGTTTTTT

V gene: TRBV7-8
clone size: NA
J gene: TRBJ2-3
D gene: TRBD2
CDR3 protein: CASSGEGRVLDTQYF
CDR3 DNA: TGTGCCAGCAGCGGGGAGGGCAGGGTACTAGATACGCAGTATTTT

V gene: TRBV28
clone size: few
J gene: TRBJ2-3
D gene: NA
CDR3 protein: CASSGSSGTDTQYF
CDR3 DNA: TGTGCCAGCAGCGGGTCTAGCGGCACAGATACGCAGTATTTT

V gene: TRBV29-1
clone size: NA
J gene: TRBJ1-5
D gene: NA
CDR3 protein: CSVESGVGGNQPQHF
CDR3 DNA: TGCAGCGTTGAATCTGGGGTTGGAGGCAATCAGCCCCAGCATTTT

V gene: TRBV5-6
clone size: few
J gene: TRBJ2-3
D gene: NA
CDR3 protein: CASSLVGTSTDTQYF
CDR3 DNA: TGTGCCAGCAGCTTGGTGGGGACTAGCACAGATACGCAGTATTTT

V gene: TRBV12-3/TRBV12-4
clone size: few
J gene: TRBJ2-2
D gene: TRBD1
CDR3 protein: CASRVGQGNTGELFF
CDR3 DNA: TGTGCCAGCAGAGTGGGACAGGGGAACACCGGGGAGCTGTTTTTT

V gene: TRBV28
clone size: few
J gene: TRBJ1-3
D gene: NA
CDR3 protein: CASSKQGSSGNTIYF
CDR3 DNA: TGTGCCAGCAGTAAACAGGGAAGCTCTGGAAACACCATATATTTT

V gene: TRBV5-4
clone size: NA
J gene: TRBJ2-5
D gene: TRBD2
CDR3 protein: CASSGLAGGETQYF
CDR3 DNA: TGTGCCAGCAGCGGACTAGCGGGAGGAGAGACCCAGTACTTC

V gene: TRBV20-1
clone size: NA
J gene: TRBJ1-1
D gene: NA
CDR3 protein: CSARDGPGEAFF
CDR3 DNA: TGCAGTGCTAGAGATGGACCCGGCGAGGCTTTCTTT

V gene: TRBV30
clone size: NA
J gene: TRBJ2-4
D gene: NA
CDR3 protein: CAWSVLGGGLAKNIQYF
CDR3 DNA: TGTGCCTGGAGTGTACTAGGAGGAGGACTAGCCAAAAACATTCAGTACTTC

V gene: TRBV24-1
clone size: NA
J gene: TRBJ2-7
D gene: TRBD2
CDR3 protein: CATSDLKRGYYEQYF
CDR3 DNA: TGTGCCACCAGTGATTTGAAGCGGGGCTATTACGAGCAGTACTTC

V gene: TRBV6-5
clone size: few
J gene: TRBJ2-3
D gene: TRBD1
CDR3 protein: CASSYLVNRGSTDTQYF
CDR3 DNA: TGTGCCAGCAGTTACCTAGTTAACAGGGGAAGCACAGATACGCAGTATTTT

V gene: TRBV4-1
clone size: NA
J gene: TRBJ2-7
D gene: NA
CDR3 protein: CASSQLDTSSYEQYF
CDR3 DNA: TGCGCCAGCAGCCAACTGGACACCAGCTCCTACGAGCAGTACTTC

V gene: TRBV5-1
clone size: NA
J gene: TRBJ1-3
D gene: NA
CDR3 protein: CASRLDSNSGNTIYF
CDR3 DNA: TGCGCCAGCAGGCTGGACAGCAACTCTGGAAACACCATATATTTT

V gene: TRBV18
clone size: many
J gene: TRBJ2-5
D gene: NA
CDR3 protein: CASSPAGETQYF
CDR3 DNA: TGTGCCAGCAGCCCGGCAGGGGAGACCCAGTACTTC

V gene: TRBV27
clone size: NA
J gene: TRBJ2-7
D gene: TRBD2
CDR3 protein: CASSGTSVPYEQYF
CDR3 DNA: TGTGCCAGCAGCGGAACTAGCGTCCCCTACGAGCAGTACTTC

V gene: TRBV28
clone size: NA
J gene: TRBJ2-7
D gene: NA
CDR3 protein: CASSFFGVTYEQYF
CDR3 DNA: TGTGCCAGCAGTTTCTTCGGGGTTACCTACGAGCAGTACTTC

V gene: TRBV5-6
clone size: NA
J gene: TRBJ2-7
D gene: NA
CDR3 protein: CASSLATTGYEQYF
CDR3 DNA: TGTGCCAGCAGCTTGGCCACCACAGGGTACGAGCAGTACTTC

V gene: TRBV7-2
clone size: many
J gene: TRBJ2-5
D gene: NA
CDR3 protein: CASSLSLETQYF
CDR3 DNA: TGTGCCAGCAGCTTATCACTGGAGACCCAGTACTTC

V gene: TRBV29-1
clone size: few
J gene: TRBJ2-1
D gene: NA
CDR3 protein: CSVEDRSGVSLLGEQFF
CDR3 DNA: TGCAGCGTTGAAGATAGGTCGGGAGTCTCCCTCTTAGGAGAGCAGTTCTTC